This record covers a single T cell receptor (beta chain). At one end the junction does not follow the germline gene, possibly because of a read error. This sample is drawn from a study of control samples from healthy donors and cancer patients. The table came from immunoSEQ multiplex PCR; TCRdb's copy has only in-frame clones and leaves some out. The table includes about 170,000 clones, about 94% detected once. This CDR3 spans 13 amino acids. The germline V gene encodes CDR1 SNHLY and CDR2 FYNNEI. The rearrangement links TRBV2 to TRBJ1-6; D call uncertain. The sequence was obtained from a woman aged 60-75 years in good health. Sequenced sample: blood. Here the CDR3 reads CASRRASNLPLHF. The CDR3 coding sequence is TGTGCCAGCAGGCGGGCCTCGAATTTACCCCTCCACTTT.